The T cell receptor (beta chain) under discussion was sequenced for a study of blood T cell repertoires in COVID-19. Turning to the study itself: The samples span acute and convalescent COVID-19 from the United States, Italy and Spain. The analysed material was cDNA or gDNA that came from T cells, B-cell-depleted T cells, or PBMCs.

Germline trimming cut 1 base from V and 5 bases from J; bases unmatched to any gene: 5. CDR3 length: 17 amino acids. Germline CDR1 and CDR2: SGHTA and FQGNSA. The table came from immunoSEQ multiplex PCR; TCRdb's copy has only in-frame clones and leaves some out. The repertoire holds around 140,000 clones, with roughly 81% as singletons. The sequence was collected from a human donor with acute or convalescent COVID-19. The donor label of this sample is uncertain. The chain recombines TRBV7-2 with TRBJ2-5, with 15 bases that match TRBD2. The source material was peripheral blood. CDR3 DNA: TGTGCCAGCAGCTTAGGTCGGACTAGCGGGGGGGAGGAGACCCAGTACTTC. It yields the protein CASSLGRTSGGEETQYF. The variable domain in full, completed from reference TRBV7-2 and TRBJ2-5, reads GAGVSQSPSNKVTEKGKDVELRCDPISGHTALYWYRQSLGQGLEFLIYFQGNSAPDKSGLPSDRFSAERTGGSVSTLTIQRTQQEDSAVYLCASSLGRTSGGEETQYFGPGTRLLVL.